Following are 28 T cell receptor beta chains from one sample sequenced in a study of beta chain features in type 1 diabetes. These receptors have no known antigen. General observations from the study: Among all four CD4+ subsets, Type 1 diabetes patients had TCRB CDR3s that were moderately but significantly shorter.

Sequenced material consisted of expressed TCRB transcripts (all of the isolated RNA was reverse transcribed). Libraries were prepared by immunoSEQ multiplex PCR; TCRdb keeps only in-frame clonotypes and omits some of them. The data contain over 650,000 clones, over 12% of them singletons. Specimen: naive CD4+ T cells from blood. The receptors originated from a man between 18 and 35 years old with type 1 diabetes.

The V call is TRBV9, the J call TRBJ2-7, with 7 nucleotides matching TRBD2. With 4 bases clipped from V and 4 bases from J, the junction kept 8 bases outside the gene matches. The CDR3 consists of 14 residues. Germline V gene data show CDR1 as SGDLS and CDR2 as YYNGEE. Written as DNA, the CDR3 is TGTGCCAGCAGCCCTCGACTTAGCGGGTACGAGCAGTACTTC. Its translation: CASSPRLSGYEQYF. Full variable domain (rest looked up from reference TRBV9 and TRBJ2-7): DSGVTQTPKHLITATGQRVTLRCSPRSGDLSVYWYQQSLDQGLQFLIQYYNGEERAKGNILERFSAQQFPDLHSELNLSSLELGDSALYFCASSPRLSGYEQYFGPGTRLTVT.

The gene calls are TRBV10-3 and TRBJ2-2, with 8 bases lining up with TRBD1. Looked up from germline, CDR1 is ENHRY and CDR2 is SYGVKD. J lost 3 bases, V lost 10 bases, and 7 bases had no gene match. The CDR3 runs to 14 residues. In nucleotides, the CDR3 is TGTGCCACCCTCCAGGGGGCGGACACCGGGGAGCTGTTTTTT. It codes for CATLQGADTGELFF.

The CDR3 loop reads CASSLQVQETQYF. In DNA, the CDR3 is TGTGCCAGCAGCTTACAGGTTCAAGAGACCCAGTACTTC. The genes are TRBV5-4 and TRBJ2-5; possibly TRBD1 for D (5 bases). This CDR3 contains 13 residues. Trimming pared 2 bases from V and 2 bases from J, leaving 7 bases between. Germline CDR1 SGHNT, CDR2 YYREEE (reference sequence). Together with reference TRBV5-4 and TRBJ2-5, the CDR3 gives the full variable domain: ETGVTQSPTHLIKTRGQQVTLRCSSQSGHNTVSWYQQALGQGPQFIFQYYREEENGRGNFPPRFSGLQFPNYSSELNVNALELDDSALYLCASSLQVQETQYFGPGTRLLVL.

The chain links TRBV30 to TRBJ2-7; 9 nucleotides agree with TRBD2. V lost 7 bases to trimming and J lost 12 bases; unmatched junction nucleotides: 13. The CDR3 is made up of 12 amino acids. Germline V CDR1 and CDR2: GTSNPN, SVGIG (reference sequence). The CDR3 region is CALRPSGGGAYF. The DNA for the CDR3 is TGTGCCTTAAGACCTAGCGGCGGGGGGGCGTACTTC.

This clone was observed a few times. V gene TRBV5-1 combines with J gene TRBJ2-2; 8 bases align to TRBD2. Germline-derived CDR1 and CDR2 are SGHRS and YFSETQ. CDR3 length: 15 residues. The V gene end was trimmed by 5 bases and the J gene end by 1 base; junction bases not matched to a gene: 4. The CDR3, as DNA: TGCGCCAGCAGTGGTAGCGGGGAGAACACCGGGGAGCTGTTTTTT. It translates to CASSGSGENTGELFF.

This chain joins TRBV2 and TRBJ2-2; 8 nucleotides agree with TRBD2. The CDR3 is 16 amino acids. Unmatched junction bases numbered 6, after V lost 2 bases and J lost 4 bases. The V gene's germline CDR1 is SNHLY and CDR2 FYNNEI. The CDR3 reads CASSELVAGITGELFF. CDR3 sequence (DNA): TGTGCCAGCAGTGAATTGGTAGCGGGGATCACCGGGGAGCTGTTTTTT.

In this sample, this clone turned up a few times. CDR3 region: CASSPSRETQYF. The CDR3 region has the DNA TGTGCCAGCAGCCCCTCCCGAGAGACCCAGTACTTC. The chain recombines TRBV7-2 with TRBJ2-5; D uncertain. V gave up 5 bases and J gave up 4 bases, with 8 bases separating them. The germline CDR1 and CDR2 sequences are SGHTA and FQGNSA. The CDR3 sequence is 12 residues long.

This chain joins TRBV15 and TRBJ1-2; weak D call: TRBD1 (6 bases). The V gene's germline CDR1 is LNHNV and CDR2 YYDKDF (reference sequence). The CDR3 spans 15 residues. V was cut by 5 bases and J by 8 bases, with 21 bases left in between. CDR3 loop: CATSGGGTGRRGYTF. The CDR3 coding sequence is TGTGCCACCAGCGGGGGGGGTACAGGGCGGCGCGGCTACACCTTC.

The rearrangement links TRBV28 to TRBJ1-2; D is uncertain. Germline CDR1 MDHEN, CDR2 SYDVKM. V lost 5 bases to trimming and J lost 4 bases, with 5 bases between them. The CDR3 is made up of 11 amino acids. The CDR3 region is CASSGSYGYTF. In nucleotides, the CDR3 is TGTGCCAGCAGTGGATCCTATGGCTACACCTTC.

This chain uses TRBV18 with TRBJ1-6; 10 nucleotides align to TRBD1. Looked up from germline, CDR1 is KGHSH and CDR2 is LQKENI. The J segment lost 9 bases and the V segment lost 3 bases, leaving 2 bases of the junction unmatched. This CDR3 has 14 amino acids. The chain's CDR3 is CASSPGQGSSPLHF. The CDR3, as DNA: TGTGCCAGCTCACCGGGACAGGGGAGTTCACCCCTCCACTTT.

This clone appeared a few times. The rearrangement uses TRBV30 and TRBJ1-4; the D gene is possibly TRBD1 (5 bases). The V gene lost 4 bases and the J gene lost 7 bases, with 13 bases spanning the gap. The CDR3 length is 13 residues. From germline, CDR1 is GTSNPN and CDR2 SVGIG (reference sequence). The CDR3 here is CAWKRHGGEKLFF. CDR3 nucleotide sequence: TGTGCCTGGAAACGACACGGGGGTGAAAAACTGTTTTTT.

This clone was observed a few times. This chain uses TRBV30 with TRBJ1-1; possibly TRBD1 for D (6 bases). This CDR3 has 13 amino acids. Germline assignment: CDR1 GTSNPN and CDR2 SVGIG (reference sequence). V shed 3 bases and J shed 4 bases, with 12 bases lying between them. CDR3 in amino acids: CAWSRPGVTEAFF. The DNA for the CDR3 is TGTGCCTGGAGCCGACCAGGGGTCACTGAAGCTTTCTTT.

This clone came up once. The chain couples TRBV28 to TRBJ2-4; D is tentatively TRBD1 or TRBD2 (5 bases each). The CDR3 consists of 17 residues. Looked up from germline, CDR1 is MDHEN and CDR2 is SYDVKM. Between the trimmed V and J ends, which lost 1 base and 1 base, there was a span of 14 bases. The CDR3 loop is CASSLYAGTQAKNIQYF. For the CDR3, the DNA is TGTGCCAGCAGTTTATACGCCGGGACGCAGGCCAAAAACATTCAGTACTTC.

J is TRBJ2-5 and V is TRBV7-6, with D possibly being TRBD1 (6 bases). Germline assignment: CDR1 SGHVS and CDR2 FNYEAQ. CDR3 size: 16 residues. V shed 2 bases and J shed 3 bases, with 16 bases lying between them. DNA for the CDR3: TGTGCCAGCAGCTTATCCGCTTTTGGGGGCGAAGAGACCCAGTACTTC. It yields the protein CASSLSAFGGEETQYF. Filled out from reference TRBV7-6 and TRBJ2-5, the complete variable domain reads GAGVSQSPRYKVTKRGQDVALRCDPISGHVSLYWYRQALGQGPEFLTYFNYEAQQDKSGLPNDRFSAERPEGSISTLTIQRTEQRDSAMYRCASSLSAFGGEETQYFGPGTRLLVL.

In its sample, this clone was seen a few times. The chain uses TRBV9 and TRBJ1-6; D is undetermined. Germline CDR1 and CDR2: SGDLS and YYNGEE. V lost 10 bases to trimming and J lost 10 bases, with 18 bases between them. The CDR3 consists of 13 residues. Here the CDR3 reads CASNQYPGSPLHF. The CDR3 DNA reads as TGTGCCTCCAATCAGTATCCGGGATCACCCCTCCACTTT.

A few counts support this clone. The chain carries TRBV29-1 and TRBJ2-3; D is unclear. Trimming pared 4 bases from V and 5 bases from J, leaving 10 bases between. The CDR3 runs 12 residues. Germline V CDR1 and CDR2: SQVTM, ANQGSEA. DNA of the CDR3: TGCAGCGTTGGTGGGTCGCGAGATACGCAGTATTTT. This codes for CSVGGSRDTQYF.

This clone was detected a few times. V gene TRBV29-1 combines with J gene TRBJ2-7, with TRBD2 matching over 8 bases. The junction had 9 bases not matched to a gene; V was cut back by 6 bases and J by 2 bases. Germline-derived CDR1 and CDR2 are SQVTM and ANQGSEA. The length of the CDR3 is 14 residues. For the CDR3, the DNA is TGCAGCGTCGCGAGGGCGGGAGGTCCCTACGAGCAGTACTTC. Protein product: CSVARAGGPYEQYF.

This chain uses TRBV25-1 with TRBJ1-1, with D maybe TRBD1 (6 bases). There are 11 residues in the CDR3. The V gene's germline CDR1 is MGHDK and CDR2 SYGVNS. V lost 4 bases and J lost 9, with 9 bases in between. This CDR3 is CASSGGGQAFF. The CDR3 DNA is TGTGCCAGCAGTGGAGGGGGGCAAGCTTTCTTT.

The rearrangement uses TRBV5-1 and TRBJ2-7, with 11 bases matching TRBD2. V lost 4 bases and J lost 5; bases outside the gene matches: 8. The CDR3 is made up of 15 amino acids. CDR1 is SGHRS and CDR2 is YFSETQ in the germline V gene. The CDR3 region is CASSVVAGGVDEQYF. The CDR3 DNA reads as TGCGCCAGCAGCGTGGTAGCGGGAGGGGTAGACGAGCAGTACTTC.

This clone occurred a few times. The CDR3 here is CASTLLGGTEAFF. The DNA of the CDR3 is TGTGCCAGCACCCTTTTGGGCGGGACTGAAGCTTTCTTT. The chain links TRBV5-6 to TRBJ1-1; D remains ambiguous. Trimming removed 6 bases from V and 5 bases from J, with 14 bases in between. This CDR3 is 13 amino acids long. Germline values: CDR1 SGHDT, CDR2 YYEEEE.

This chain uses TRBV5-1 with TRBJ2-1, with 7 bases lining up with TRBD2. Germline CDR1 reads SGHRS; CDR2 reads YFSETQ. Unmatched junction bases numbered 12, after V lost 0 bases and J lost 12 bases. The CDR3 is 15 amino acids. In DNA form, the CDR3 reads TGCGCCAGCAGCTTGGAGCCAGCGGGGTCCGTCGGGCAGTTCTTC. Protein sequence: CASSLEPAGSVGQFF.

Only a few counts were recorded for this clone. The chain employs TRBV5-1 and TRBJ2-1, with 15 bases lining up with TRBD2. Germline CDR1 and CDR2: SGHRS and YFSETQ. V lost 4 bases to trimming and J lost 4 bases; unmatched junction nucleotides: 6. This CDR3 region has 17 residues. The CDR3 loop reads CASSPGTSGRLYNEQFF. CDR3 DNA: TGCGCCAGCAGCCCTGGGACTAGCGGGAGGTTATACAATGAGCAGTTCTTC.

This clone was counted between two and nine times. The chain has TRBV23-1 and TRBJ2-2; perhaps TRBD2 as D (6 bases). TRBV23-1 is an open reading frame, and its role is uncertain. V was cut by 4 bases and J by 5 bases, with 17 bases left in between. This CDR3 spans 16 amino acids. CDR3 nucleotides: TGCGCCAGCAGTCGCCCGGGACTCCCCGGTACCGGGGAGCTGTTTTTT. Its protein product is CASSRPGLPGTGELFF.

A few counts support this clone. The V call is TRBV18, the J call TRBJ2-1; no reliable D call. Per the germline V gene, CDR1 is KGHSH and CDR2 is LQKENI. The CDR3 is 16 residues long. Between the trimmed V and J ends, which lost 0 bases and 7 bases, there was a span of 16 bases. CDR3 sequence: CASSPPSGSQWNEQFF. In DNA form, the CDR3 reads TGTGCCAGCTCACCACCGTCCGGATCACAATGGAATGAGCAGTTCTTC. The full variable domain, its missing parts supplied by reference TRBV18 and TRBJ2-1, is NAGVMQNPRHLVRRRGQEARLRCSPMKGHSHVYWYRQLPEEGLKFMVYLQKENIIDESGMPKERFSAEFPKEGPSILRIQQVVRGDSAAYFCASSPPSGSQWNEQFFGPGTRLTVL.

This clone was counted between two and nine times. The rearrangement joins TRBV6-6 to TRBJ1-1; a possible D gene is TRBD1 (6 bases). Trimming pared 8 bases from V and 7 bases from J, leaving 14 bases between. The germline CDR1 and CDR2 sequences are MNHNY and SVGAGI (reference sequence). The CDR3 totals 12 residues. The CDR3 bases are TGTGCCAGCTTCGGCGGGGGCAGTGAAGCTTTCTTT. This codes for CASFGGGSEAFF.

The CDR3 loop reads CASNQGSYNEQFF. The DNA for the CDR3 is TGTGCCAGTAATCAGGGGTCCTACAATGAGCAGTTCTTC. The chain couples TRBV19 to TRBJ2-1; D is perhaps TRBD1 (6 bases). Per germline, CDR1 LNHDA and CDR2 SQIVND (reference sequence). This CDR3 has 13 amino acids. The V and J ends lost 7 bases and 1 base respectively, with 8 bases between them.

The chain uses TRBV28 and TRBJ1-6, with 7 bases lining up with TRBD1. V was clipped by 3 bases and J by 9 bases; unmatched bases: 11. The CDR3 extends over 16 amino acids. CDR1 MDHEN and CDR2 SYDVKM come from the germline V gene. CDR3: CASSFPGQAPGSPLHF. As DNA, the CDR3 is TGTGCCAGCAGTTTCCCTGGACAGGCCCCAGGTTCACCCCTCCACTTT.

The chain couples TRBV7-9 to TRBJ2-3; TRBD1 is a possible D gene (5 bases). V was shortened by 5 bases and J by 2 bases, with 14 bases between the two germline ends. CDR3 length: 15 residues. Germline CDR1 SEHNR, CDR2 FQNEAQ (reference sequence). The CDR3 region is CASSLEGHLTDTQYF. The CDR3 bases are TGTGCCAGCAGCCTAGAAGGACACCTCACAGATACGCAGTATTTT. The full variable domain, rest sourced from reference TRBV7-9 and TRBJ2-3, is DTGVSQNPRHKITKRGQNVTFRCDPISEHNRLYWYRQTLGQGPEFLTYFQNEAQLEKSRLLSDRFSAERPKGSFSTLEIQRTEQGDSAMYLCASSLEGHLTDTQYFGPGTRLTVL.